This passage covers 17 T cell receptor beta chains from one sample sequenced in a study of shared clonotypes between healthy human individuals. Clones were read by immunoSEQ multiplex PCR, and TCRdb kept only the in-frame ones, dropping some. The sample yields about 2.3 million clones, 85% to 95% seen once. Sequenced material: naive CD4+ T cells from PBMCs. Subset noted: CD45RA+ positively selected. These receptors all come from a man younger than 35 in good health. Some clones in this sample may be carry-over from other donors' samples.

The CDR3 bases are TGCGCCAGCACCCGAGAGCTAAGCTCCTACAATGAGCAGTTCTTC. It specifies CASTRELSSYNEQFF. The chain uses TRBV4-1 and TRBJ2-1; D is uncertain. Per germline, CDR1 MGHRA and CDR2 YSYEKL. V gave up 7 bases and J gave up 0 bases, with 13 bases separating them. This CDR3 is 15 amino acids long.

This clone was observed once. V is TRBV7-2 and J is TRBJ2-7, with D perhaps matching TRBD2 (6 bases). Germline assignment: CDR1 SGHTA and CDR2 FQGNSA. Trimming stripped 6 bases from V and 6 bases from J, with 18 bases between. The CDR3 consists of 14 residues. CDR3 residues: CASSRGGDPGEQYF. The DNA of the CDR3 is TGTGCCAGCAGTCGCGGCGGGGATCCCGGCGAGCAGTACTTC.

The sample holds one count of this clone. This chain connects TRBV28 to TRBJ2-3; 7 bases align to TRBD1. V lost 5 bases, J lost 1 base, and 3 bases stayed unmatched. Germline CDR1 and CDR2: MDHEN and SYDVKM. The CDR3 totals 14 residues. CDR3 protein: CASSRQGGTDTQYF. CDR3 coding DNA: TGTGCCAGCAGTCGACAGGGTGGCACAGATACGCAGTATTTT.

The chain employs TRBV18 and TRBJ1-5; 8 nucleotides align to TRBD1. The germline V gene encodes CDR1 KGHSH and CDR2 LQKENI. Losses at the gene ends were 3 bases for V and 1 base for J; bases not matched to a gene: 11. This CDR3 is built from 18 residues. CDR3 loop: CASSPQPRQGASNQPQHF. The CDR3 region has the DNA TGTGCCAGCTCACCCCAACCAAGGCAGGGGGCGAGCAATCAGCCCCAGCATTTT.

The J gene is TRBJ2-1, the V gene TRBV6-1; 12 bases map to TRBD2. Trimming took 4 bases from V and 7 from J; bases not matched to a gene: 8. The CDR3 loop spans 16 amino acids. From germline, CDR1 is MNHNS and CDR2 SASEGT. The CDR3 spells CASSVGRLAGGNEQFF. Written as DNA, the CDR3 is TGTGCCAGCAGTGTGGGTCGGCTAGCGGGAGGGAATGAGCAGTTCTTC.

The chain carries TRBV28 and TRBJ1-1; TRBD1 matches 9 bases. The CDR3 loop spans 16 amino acids. The ends lost 3 bases at V and 4 bases at J; junction bases unmatched: 9. Germline V gives CDR1 MDHEN, CDR2 SYDVKM. CDR3 residues: CASSFLPGQGSTEAFF. The CDR3 DNA reads as TGTGCCAGCAGTTTCCTACCTGGACAGGGGAGCACTGAAGCTTTCTTT.

This chain connects TRBV7-8 to TRBJ2-1; 8 positions match TRBD2. Germline V gene data show CDR1 as SGHVS and CDR2 as FQNEAQ. This CDR3 has 16 amino acids. V was pared by 5 bases and J by 4 bases, with 10 bases of the junction left unmatched. The CDR3 loop is CASSAGLAESYNEQFF. CDR3 nucleotide sequence: TGTGCCAGCAGCGCCGGACTAGCCGAATCGTACAATGAGCAGTTCTTC.

This chain connects TRBV28 to TRBJ2-1; D remains unclear. The germline gives CDR1 MDHEN, CDR2 SYDVKM. The CDR3 extends over 14 amino acids. Trimming stripped 2 bases from V and 4 bases from J, with 9 bases between. CDR3 in amino acids: CASSLGLGYNEQFF. The CDR3 DNA is TGTGCCAGCAGTTTAGGGCTAGGGTACAATGAGCAGTTCTTC.

V and J are TRBV7-9 and TRBJ2-6, with 10 bases identical to TRBD1. J was trimmed by 2 bases and V by 5 bases; bases with no gene match: 9. Per germline, CDR1 SEHNR and CDR2 FQNEAQ (reference sequence). The CDR3 sequence is 18 residues long. CDR3 in amino acids: CASSLGLGQGPGANVLTF. CDR3 DNA sequence: TGTGCCAGCAGCCTAGGCCTGGGACAGGGGCCTGGGGCCAACGTCCTGACTTTC.

The chain has TRBV7-9 and TRBJ2-1, with D possibly called TRBD1 or TRBD2 (6 bases each). Germline V CDR1 and CDR2: SEHNR, FQNEAQ (reference sequence). V shed 6 bases and J shed 9 bases, with 15 bases lying between them. CDR3 length: 13 residues. The CDR3 spells CASRRRGRGEQFF. CDR3 DNA sequence: TGTGCCAGCAGGAGACGGGGGCGGGGTGAGCAGTTCTTC.

This rearrangement joins TRBV18 to TRBJ2-3, with D uncertain. CDR1 and CDR2 (germline): KGHSH, LQKENI. Trimming pared 3 bases from V and 0 bases from J, leaving 10 bases between. CDR3 length: 15 amino acids. CDR3 region: CASSPDTTSTDTQYF. CDR3 in DNA: TGTGCCAGCTCACCCGATACAACTAGCACAGATACGCAGTATTTT.

J is TRBJ2-2 and V is TRBV5-4, with 10 bases fitting TRBD2. Germline V gene data show CDR1 as SGHNT and CDR2 as YYREEE (reference sequence). The CDR3 extends over 19 amino acids. The ends lost 4 bases at V and 6 bases at J; junction bases unmatched: 18. The CDR3 nucleotides read TGTGCCAGCAGCACCCGAGGAGGAAGCGGGAGGGGAAGGGCCGGGGAGCTGTTTTTT. Encoded protein: CASSTRGGSGRGRAGELFF. The variable domain in full, with the rest retrieved from reference TRBV5-4 and TRBJ2-2, is ETGVTQSPTHLIKTRGQQVTLRCSSQSGHNTVSWYQQALGQGPQFIFQYYREEENGRGNFPPRFSGLQFPNYSSELNVNALELDDSALYLCASSTRGGSGRGRAGELFFGEGSRLTVL.

With respect to this clone: Other DNA variants within this sample encode the same CDR3. V and J are TRBV18 and TRBJ1-1; D is undetermined. CDR1 KGHSH and CDR2 LQKENI come from the germline V gene. CDR3 size: 15 residues. Trimming took 0 bases from V and 1 from J, leaving 9 bases between them. CDR3 residues: CASSPPSGTNTEAFF. The CDR3 DNA sequence: TGTGCCAGCTCACCACCCTCGGGTACGAACACTGAAGCTTTCTTT. The variable domain in full, completed from reference TRBV18 and TRBJ1-1, reads NAGVMQNPRHLVRRRGQEARLRCSPMKGHSHVYWYRQLPEEGLKFMVYLQKENIIDESGMPKERFSAEFPKEGPSILRIQQVVRGDSAAYFCASSPPSGTNTEAFFGQGTRLTVV.

The V call is TRBV5-6, the J call TRBJ2-3, with 14 bases aligning to TRBD2. The CDR3 consists of 16 residues. The V gene's germline CDR1 is SGHDT and CDR2 YYEEEE. V gave up 0 bases and J gave up 6 bases; unmatched junction bases: 3. The CDR3 DNA reads TGTGCCAGCAGCTTGGGACTAGCGGGAGGGGCTGATACGCAGTATTTT. Its protein is CASSLGLAGGADTQYF.

The V call is TRBV29-1, the J call TRBJ2-7; 8 nucleotides align to TRBD1. After removal of 2 bases from V and 6 bases from J, the junction contained 3 bases not matched to a gene. CDR1 is SQVTM and CDR2 is ANQGSEA in the germline V gene. The CDR3 consists of 12 residues. CDR3 DNA: TGCAGCGTTGAACAGGGGGCGGGCGAGCAGTACTTC. Protein product: CSVEQGAGEQYF.

This chain uses TRBV28 with TRBJ1-1; maybe TRBD1 (6 bases). V was shortened by 2 bases and J by 10 bases, with 14 bases between the two germline ends. This CDR3 comprises 13 residues. From germline, CDR1 is MDHEN and CDR2 SYDVKM. The CDR3 bases are TGTGCCAGCAGTTTAAGACAGGTCCTGAGAGCTTTCTTT. Amino acid sequence: CASSLRQVLRAFF.

This clone was found once. This chain links TRBV7-3 with TRBJ1-4; no clear D. V gave up 3 bases and J gave up 8 bases, with 7 bases separating them. CDR1 and CDR2 from the germline V gene are SGHTA and FQGTGA. There are 12 residues in the CDR3. CDR3: CASSFPHEKLFF. The CDR3 DNA reads as TGTGCCAGCAGCTTTCCCCACGAAAAACTGTTTTTT.